This entry lists 6 T cell receptor beta chains sequenced from one sample in a study of CD8+CD57+ T cells in acquired aplastic anemia. Selection for sequencing was limited to patients who had shown CD8+CD57+ cell expansion by flow cytometry. TCR beta VDJ and CDR3 were profiled, and genomic DNA was the template. In TCRdb, the reads were re-called with MiXCR into one record per CDR3 protein. The sample yields about 180,000 distinct CDR3 sequences, around 50% seen once. The sample comprised sorted CD4+, CD8+, or CD8+CD57+ T cells (not recorded which) from PBMCs. The source of these receptors is a human donor with aplastic anemia.

Many counts were recorded for this clonotype. V gene TRBV20-1 combines with J gene TRBJ2-5; D unresolved. CDR3 length: 10 amino acids. Trimming stripped 6 bases from V and 4 bases from J, with 6 bases between. In germline, CDR1 is DFQATT, CDR2 SNEGSKA (reference sequence). CDR3 DNA: TGCAGTGCGACGGGAGAGACCCAGTACTTC. It encodes CSATGETQYF.

The gene calls are TRBV29-1 and TRBJ2-1; no firm D call. Trimming left V 3 bases short and J 6 bases short, with 6 bases between. The CDR3 consists of 11 residues. Germline CDR1 SQVTM, CDR2 ANQGSEA. The CDR3 DNA sequence: TGCAGCGTTGATCCGGGCAATGAGCAGTTCTTC. It specifies CSVDPGNEQFF.

About this clonotype: An end of the junction does not agree with germline; a read error may underlie this. The chain has TRBV25-1 and TRBJ1-6, with D unresolved. Germline V gene sequence: CDR1 MGHDK, CDR2 SYGVNS. The CDR3 loop spans 16 amino acids. The CDR3, as DNA: TGTGCCAGCAGTGAGACAACTTACCATCTCAATTCACCCTTCCACTTT. It is translated as CASSETTYHLNSPFHF.

The V gene is TRBV12-3 or TRBV12-4, the J gene TRBJ2-3, with no clear D. This CDR3 is 13 amino acids long. Trimming took off 6 bases at V and 2 bases at J, with 9 bases between the two ends. The CDR3 sequence: CASSAATTDTQYF. The CDR3 DNA follows: TGTGCCAGCAGCGCTGCCACCACAGATACGCAGTATTTT.

The rearrangement uses TRBV7-6 and TRBJ2-2; 8 bases align to TRBD1. J was trimmed by 4 bases and V by 3 bases; bases with no gene match: 7. Per the germline V gene, CDR1 is SGHVS and CDR2 is FNYEAQ. The CDR3 spans 16 residues. The CDR3 reads CASSFDRGHGTGELFF. The CDR3 nucleotides are TGTGCCAGCAGCTTCGACAGGGGACATGGCACCGGGGAGCTGTTTTTT. The variable domain in full, with the rest retrieved from reference TRBV7-6 and TRBJ2-2, is GAGVSQSPRYKVTKRGQDVALRCDPISGHVSLYWYRQALGQGPEFLTYFNYEAQQDKSGLPNDRFSAERPEGSISTLTIQRTEQRDSAMYRCASSFDRGHGTGELFFGEGSRLTVL.

The CDR3 spells CASSLYGGSVSPLHF. In DNA, the CDR3 is TGTGCCAGCAGTTTATACGGTGGATCGGTTTCACCCCTCCACTTT. The J gene is TRBJ1-6, the V gene TRBV27, with D unresolved. The length of the CDR3 is 15 residues. The V end was cut by 1 base, the J end by 9 bases, with 13 bases between. The germline CDR1 and CDR2 sequences are MNHEY and SMNVEV (reference sequence).